This T cell receptor (beta chain) was identified in a study of T cell repertoires in cytomegalovirus infection. Study summary: Recently described HLA-C-restricted plus well-studied HLA-B-restricted CMV epitopes were used. TCR beta signatures that were public indicated CMV infection and matching HLA type. Study-wide results and limits: HLA-C-restricted CMV clonotypes gave the most frequent clonotype in two of eight donors. Based on cumulative public TCR beta family frequency, carriers of CMV plus the relevant HLA were identified.

There are 13 residues in the CDR3. Between the trimmed V and J ends, which lost 1 base and 6 bases, there was a span of 7 bases. Per germline, CDR1 SGHTA and CDR2 FQGNSA. MiXCR was run by TCRdb on the reads, yielding one entry per CDR3 protein. The sample holds hundreds of thousands of distinct CDR3 sequences; roughly 33% are singletons and the top ten take 15% to 20%. The sample holds many counts of this clonotype. The antigen is undetermined. Material: cultured PBMCs, obtained from culture after CMV antigen stimulation. The chain links TRBV7-2 to TRBJ2-1; the D is unclear. This receptor was taken from a human donor in good health (CMV status not recorded). Some clones in this sample may be carry-over from other donors' samples. Here the CDR3 reads CASSLESSNEQFF. CDR3 DNA: TGTGCCAGCAGCTTAGAGTCGAGCAATGAGCAGTTCTTC.